This T cell receptor (beta chain) was found in a study of CD8 T cells in ankylosing spondylitis. Points from the study as a whole: Significant enrichment of disease-linked clones was reported in matched ankylosing spondylitis synovial fluid. Seemingly characteristic of ankylosing spondylitis blood was a TCR beta motif consisting of eight highly homologous variants.

Germline-derived CDR1 and CDR2 are LNHDA and SQIVND (reference sequence). The CDR3 extends over 16 amino acids. V was shortened by 4 bases and J by 1 base, with 11 bases between the two germline ends. Generation of TCR beta libraries employed quantitative 5'-RACE incorporating molecular barcodes. TCRdb recomputed calls from the 5' RACE reads with MiXCR, one row per CDR3 protein. The profile shows around 300,000 distinct CDR3 sequences, roughly 15% of them singletons. Note on this clonotype: Its target is unknown.

Sequencing was carried out using blood, either unsorted or a sorted T cell fraction (not recorded which). This clonotype was obtained from a male donor with ankylosing spondylitis or in good health (not recorded which). V is TRBV19 and J is TRBJ2-6, with D unresolved. CDR3 DNA sequence: TGTGCCAGTAGTACCTCCCCAGGATCTGGGGCCAACGTCCTGACTTTC. Translation: CASSTSPGSGANVLTF. Using reference TRBV19 and TRBJ2-6 for the parts outside the CDR3, the full variable domain is DGGITQSPKYLFRKEGQNVTLSCEQNLNHDAMYWYRQDPGQGLRLIYYSQIVNDFQKGDIAEGYSVSREKKESFPLTVTSAQKNPTAFYLCASSTSPGSGANVLTFGAGSRLTVL.